These T cell receptor beta chains were read from a single sample in a study of T cell repertoires in cytomegalovirus infection. Each CDR3 protein gets one entry after TCRdb re-called the reads with MiXCR. The repertoire holds hundreds of thousands of distinct CDR3 sequences, 31% seen once, with roughly an eighth in the top ten. The source material was PBMCs. Source of these receptors: a human donor in good health (CMV status not recorded). Some clones in this sample may be carry-over from other donors' samples. Both conserved end residues are part of each CDR3. D genes are given only for firm matches. The size entry is marked missing in some rows and otherwise reads once, few, many or a size class.

v_gene	d_gene	j_gene	abundance	CDR3aa	CDR3nt
TRBV10-3	NA	TRBJ1-1	NA	CAISESGATPVNTEAFF	TGTGCCATCAGTGAGTCCGGTGCCACCCCAGTCAACACTGAAGCTTTCTTT
TRBV2	NA	TRBJ2-5	NA	CASSVAPQETQYF	TGTGCCAGCAGTGTAGCGCCGCAAGAGACCCAGTACTTC
TRBV20-1	NA	TRBJ1-6	NA	CSARVPAKGDSPLHF	TGCAGTGCTAGAGTCCCGGCTAAGGGGGATTCACCCCTCCACTTT
TRBV12-3/TRBV12-4	NA	TRBJ1-5	NA	CASSLGRGGEQPQHF	TGTGCCAGCAGTTTAGGCCGGGGGGGGGAACAGCCCCAGCATTTT
TRBV6-2/TRBV6-3	NA	TRBJ2-4	few	CASSSKNIQYF	TGTGCCAGCAGTTCCAAAAACATTCAGTACTTC
TRBV5-1	TRBD1	TRBJ2-3	NA	CASTETGSIRTDTQYF	TGCGCCAGCACCGAGACAGGGTCCATCCGCACAGATACGCAGTATTTT
TRBV7-2	NA	TRBJ2-7	many	CASSSWYEQYF	TGTGCCAGCAGCTCTTGGTACGAGCAGTACTTC
TRBV4-2	NA	TRBJ1-5	NA	CASSQYESNQPQHF	TGTGCCAGCAGCCAATACGAAAGCAATCAGCCCCAGCATTTT
TRBV7-2	NA	TRBJ2-7	many	CASSLEAGQTYEQYF	TGTGCCAGCAGCTTAGAGGCGGGACAGACCTACGAGCAGTACTTC
TRBV12-3/TRBV12-4	TRBD1	TRBJ1-1	few	CASSSSPGGWTAFF	TGTGCCAGCAGTTCCTCACCAGGGGGCTGGACAGCTTTCTTT
TRBV15	NA	TRBJ2-7	NA	CATSHGDKYTYEQYF	TGTGCCACCAGCCATGGGGACAAATATACCTACGAGCAGTACTTC
TRBV5-6	NA	TRBJ2-1	few	CASSLVGVTSFSYNEQFF	TGTGCCAGCAGCTTGGTGGGGGTCACTAGCTTCTCCTACAATGAGCAGTTCTTC
TRBV12-3/TRBV12-4	NA	TRBJ2-3	many	CASTPGFSDTQYF	TGTGCCAGCACCCCAGGGTTTTCGGATACGCAGTATTTT
TRBV6-2/TRBV6-3	NA	TRBJ2-7	NA	CASSSLKEITYEQYF	TGTGCCAGCAGTTCCCTGAAAGAGATCACCTACGAGCAGTACTTC
TRBV20-1	NA	TRBJ1-2	NA	CSANPRQNLNYGYTF	TGCAGTGCTAACCCTAGACAGAATTTAAACTATGGCTACACCTTC
TRBV18	NA	TRBJ2-7	NA	CASSPLRDSYEQYF	TGTGCCAGCTCACCATTGAGAGATTCCTACGAGCAGTACTTC
TRBV6-2/TRBV6-3	TRBD1	TRBJ2-2	NA	CASSYDRGQVGVGAGELFF	TGTGCCAGCAGTTACGACCGCGGACAGGTTGGAGTGGGCGCCGGGGAGCTGTTTTTT
TRBV19	NA	TRBJ1-4	NA	CASSDTPGRTNEKLFF	TGTGCCAGTAGCGACACACCGGGACGGACTAATGAAAAACTGTTTTTT
TRBV12-3/TRBV12-4	NA	TRBJ2-1	NA	CASTLGGGGGINEQFF	TGTGCCAGCACCTTAGGGGGGGGGGGGGGGATAAATGAGCAGTTCTTC
TRBV4-2	NA	TRBJ1-5	many	CASSQEDASNQPQHF	TGTGCCAGCAGCCAAGAGGACGCCAGCAATCAGCCCCAGCATTTT
TRBV5-1	TRBD2	TRBJ2-5	NA	CASSLNPSGGVKETQYF	TGCGCCAGCAGCTTGAATCCTAGCGGGGGGGTAAAAGAGACCCAGTACTTC
TRBV19	NA	TRBJ2-7	few	CASRRGDGGTYEQYF	TGTGCCAGTAGAAGAGGGGACGGAGGAACCTACGAGCAGTACTTC
TRBV7-9	NA	TRBJ1-2	NA	CASTFRDPLSYGYTF	TGTGCCAGCACCTTCCGAGACCCCCTTTCCTATGGCTACACCTTC
TRBV12-3/TRBV12-4	NA	TRBJ1-2	few	CASSLGTPHGYTF	TGTGCCAGCAGCTTGGGGACCCCCCATGGCTACACCTTC
TRBV12-3/TRBV12-4	NA	TRBJ2-5	many	CASSRSLGGRKPQETQYF	TGTGCCAGCAGTAGGTCCCTTGGGGGGAGAAAGCCACAAGAGACCCAGTACTTC
TRBV7-3	NA	TRBJ2-4	few	CASSLTRGNIQYF	TGTGCCAGCAGCTTAACTCGGGGTAACATTCAGTACTTC
TRBV6-5	TRBD2	TRBJ2-1	NA	CASSYSTSGGTHF	TGTGCCAGCAGTTACTCGACTAGCGGGGGGACCCACTTC
TRBV20-1	NA	TRBJ2-3	NA	CSAKGGTSTDTQYF	TGCAGTGCAAAAGGGGGGACCAGCACAGATACGCAGTATTTT
TRBV5-4	NA	TRBJ1-1	NA	CASSLAGGGGAEAFF	TGTGCCAGCAGCTTGGCAGGTGGTGGGGGGGCCGAAGCTTTCTTT
TRBV7-9	TRBD2	TRBJ2-3	many	CASSLPLTSGDTDTQYF	TGTGCCAGCAGCTTACCCCTGACTAGCGGGGACACAGATACGCAGTATTTT
TRBV7-9	TRBD1	TRBJ1-2	NA	CASSLETRDSTF	TGTGCCAGCAGCTTAGAAACCCGGGACAGCACCTTC
TRBV9	NA	TRBJ2-5	NA	CASSVGLVRFQETQYF	TGTGCCAGCAGCGTAGGTCTGGTCAGGTTCCAAGAGACCCAGTACTTC
TRBV5-1	TRBD1	TRBJ2-7	NA	CASSAGQGLGEQYF	TGCGCCAGCAGCGCGGGACAGGGTTTGGGCGAGCAGTACTTC
TRBV7-6	NA	TRBJ2-5	many	CASSLSGAGQETQYF	TGTGCCAGCAGCTTATCCGGGGCAGGGCAAGAGACCCAGTACTTC
TRBV6-1	NA	TRBJ1-2	many	CASSPTGSNYGYTF	TGTGCCAGCAGTCCGACGGGATCCAACTATGGCTACACCTTC
TRBV7-2	NA	TRBJ2-1	many	CASSFGSSYNEQFF	TGTGCCAGCAGCTTCGGGAGCTCCTACAATGAGCAGTTCTTC
TRBV27	NA	TRBJ2-7	NA	CASRPSGPLMAYEQYF	TGTGCCAGCAGACCGTCGGGGCCACTGATGGCCTACGAGCAGTACTTC
TRBV6-2/TRBV6-3	NA	TRBJ1-5	NA	CASSNLGEEGYRGNQPQHF	TGTGCCAGCAGTAACTTAGGGGAGGAGGGATATCGGGGCAATCAGCCCCAGCATTTT
TRBV28	TRBD1	TRBJ2-7	NA	CASSLFRLPKSTDRTGSDYEQYF	TGTGCCAGCAGTTTATTCCGACTCCCTAAGTCGACCGATAGGACAGGGTCGGACTACGAGCAGTACTTC
TRBV20-1	TRBD2	TRBJ2-5	NA	CSARTSGGDVETQYF	TGCAGTGCGAGGACTAGCGGGGGGGACGTAGAGACCCAGTACTTC
TRBV5-1	TRBD2	TRBJ2-3	NA	CASSLATSGGPRTDTQYF	TGCGCCAGCAGCTTGGCGACTAGCGGGGGGCCTCGCACAGATACGCAGTATTTT
TRBV7-2	NA	TRBJ1-1	many	CASSLNSGAGWNTEAFF	TGTGCCAGCAGCTTAAATTCCGGGGCAGGGTGGAACACTGAAGCTTTCTTT